Following are 21 T cell receptor beta chains from one sample sequenced in a study of blood T cell repertoires in COVID-19. The repertoire was sequenced with immunoSEQ multiplex PCR; TCRdb's copy has only in-frame clones and lacks some. Here the sample spans around 45,000 clones, approximately 86% being singletons. Source material: peripheral blood. The receptor source for this set is an elderly man in a cohort sampled during active COVID-19.

DNA of the CDR3: TGTGCCAGCAGTTTATCGGTTCGTCTCCGTGGCTACACCTTC. This gives the protein CASSLSVRLRGYTF. This chain joins TRBV28 and TRBJ1-2, with D unclear. CDR3 size: 14 residues. The V gene lost 1 base and the J gene lost 7 bases, with 13 bases spanning the gap. Germline V gives CDR1 MDHEN, CDR2 SYDVKM.

V gene TRBV5-1 combines with J gene TRBJ2-3; D perhaps matches TRBD2 (6 bases). This CDR3 is built from 16 residues. V gave up 5 bases and J gave up 4 bases, with 20 bases separating them. Germline V gives CDR1 SGHRS, CDR2 YFSETQ. The CDR3 nucleotides are TGCGCCAGCAGTCCCACTAGGCGGGGAGGCGCAGATACGCAGTATTTT. Translated, it gives CASSPTRRGGADTQYF.

The chain is built from TRBV2 and TRBJ2-5; 8 bases map to TRBD1. CDR3 length: 14 amino acids. Germline loops: CDR1 SNHLY, CDR2 FYNNEI. The trim removed 5 bases at V and 4 bases at J, leaving 6 bases unmatched. For the CDR3, the DNA is TGTGCCAGCAGTATTTACGACAGGGGAGAGACCCAGTACTTC. It translates to CASSIYDRGETQYF. Using reference TRBV2 and TRBJ2-5 for the parts outside the CDR3, the full variable domain is EPEVTQTPSHQVTQMGQEVILRCVPISNHLYFYWYRQILGQKVEFLVSFYNNEISEKSEIFDDQFSVERPDGSNFTLKIRSTKLEDSAMYFCASSIYDRGETQYFGPGTRLLVL.

This clone was counted a single time. The genes are TRBV7-2 and TRBJ1-2; 7 positions agree with TRBD1. V trimming: 5 bases; J trimming: 2 bases; junction bases outside the gene matches: 8. Germline lookup yields CDR1 SGHTA and CDR2 FQGNSA. The CDR3 sequence is 15 residues long. The DNA for the CDR3 is TGTGCCAGCAGCCGGAGACAGGGTAGAAACTATGGCTACACCTTC. Its translation: CASSRRQGRNYGYTF. The full variable domain, rest sourced from reference TRBV7-2 and TRBJ1-2, is GAGVSQSPSNKVTEKGKDVELRCDPISGHTALYWYRQSLGQGLEFLIYFQGNSAPDKSGLPSDRFSAERTGGSVSTLTIQRTQQEDSAVYLCASSRRQGRNYGYTFGSGTRLTVV.

The gene calls are TRBV4-2 and TRBJ2-3; 11 bases are a match to TRBD2. The CDR3 consists of 17 residues. J was trimmed by 9 bases and V by 3 bases; bases with no gene match: 14. Germline V gene sequence: CDR1 LGHNA, CDR2 YNFKEQ. In DNA, the CDR3 is TGTGCCAGCAGCCAGGCGACTAGCGGGGCCCCGGAGGGAACGCAGTATTTT. This sequence encodes CASSQATSGAPEGTQYF.

This clone was found once. The chain has TRBV5-1 and TRBJ2-2; 11 bases map to TRBD2. V trimming: 0 bases; J trimming: 5 bases; junction bases outside the gene matches: 6. The CDR3 is made up of 17 amino acids. CDR1 is SGHRS and CDR2 is YFSETQ in the germline V gene. This CDR3 reads CASSLETSGSRTGELFF. The CDR3 DNA reads TGCGCCAGCAGCTTGGAAACTAGCGGGAGTAGAACCGGGGAGCTGTTTTTT. Filled out from reference TRBV5-1 and TRBJ2-2, the complete variable domain reads KAGVTQTPRYLIKTRGQQVTLSCSPISGHRSVSWYQQTPGQGLQFLFEYFSETQRNKGNFPGRFSGRQFSNSRSEMNVSTLELGDSALYLCASSLETSGSRTGELFFGEGSRLTVL.

J is TRBJ1-2 and V is TRBV14, with no clear D. CDR1 SGHDN and CDR2 FVKESK come from the germline V gene. This CDR3 is 13 amino acids long. V was cut by 3 bases and J by 3 bases, with 8 bases left in between. Here the CDR3 reads CASSQGPYYGYTF. In DNA form, the CDR3 reads TGTGCCAGCAGCCAGGGCCCTTACTATGGCTACACCTTC.

This clone was observed a handful of times. The CDR3 region is CASSPQGLYNEQFF. The CDR3 DNA follows: TGTGCCAGCAGCCCCCAGGGGTTATACAATGAGCAGTTCTTC. This chain joins TRBV7-2 and TRBJ2-1, with D possibly being TRBD1 (6 bases). Deletions cut 5 bases from V and 4 bases from J, with 12 bases between. In germline, CDR1 is SGHTA, CDR2 FQGNSA. The length of the CDR3 is 14 residues.

The V and J genes are TRBV5-1 and TRBJ2-2, with 10 nucleotides matching TRBD1. V shed 2 bases and J 3 bases; nucleotides not matched to a gene: 10. The length of the CDR3 is 18 residues. Germline loops: CDR1 SGHRS, CDR2 YFSETQ. In DNA form, the CDR3 reads TGCGCCAGCAGCTTATTTTATGGGACAGGGGATTACACCGGGGAGCTGTTTTTT. Protein: CASSLFYGTGDYTGELFF.

This clone was detected only a few times. CDR3 bases: TGTGCCAGCACGAACAACCCTCTCTATGGCTACACCTTC. It codes for CASTNNPLYGYTF. The J gene is TRBJ1-2, the V gene TRBV6-5; no clear D gene. V was pared by 7 bases and J by 4 bases, with 13 bases between. The CDR3 contains 13 residues. The germline CDR1 and CDR2 sequences are MNHEY and SVGAGI.

The V and J genes are TRBV24-1 and TRBJ1-5; the match to TRBD1 covers 9 bases. The germline V gene encodes CDR1 KGHDR and CDR2 SFDVKD. The CDR3 runs 16 residues. Losses at the gene ends were 4 bases for V and 1 base for J; bases not matched to a gene: 4. In nucleotides, the CDR3 is TGTGCCACCAGTGAAACAGGGGGCGCGAGCAATCAGCCCCAGCATTTT. As protein: CATSETGGASNQPQHF.

J is TRBJ2-3 and V is TRBV2; perhaps TRBD2 as D (7 bases). Trimming shortened V by 6 bases and J by 2 bases, and 18 bases separated the two germline ends. Germline V lookup: CDR1 SNHLY, CDR2 FYNNEI. The CDR3 spans 16 residues. CDR3 sequence (DNA): TGTGCCAGCAGCAACCTCCGGGGGGCCCCCACAGATACGCAGTATTTT. Translating it yields CASSNLRGAPTDTQYF.

The genes are TRBV27 and TRBJ1-2, with D hard to call. The CDR3 is 15 amino acids. Trimming took 5 bases from V and 2 from J, leaving 15 bases between them. Germline CDR1 is MNHEY and CDR2 is SMNVEV (reference sequence). DNA of the CDR3: TGTGCCAGCAGTCTCCGTCCGACGGAGAACTATGGCTACACCTTC. Translating it yields CASSLRPTENYGYTF.

The chain uses TRBV30 and TRBJ2-1, with a tentative D call TRBD2 (5 bases). Per germline, CDR1 GTSNPN and CDR2 SVGIG (reference sequence). Trimming took off 3 bases at V and 7 bases at J, with 22 bases between the two ends. This CDR3 is 16 amino acids long. The CDR3 nucleotides read TGTGCCTGGAGCCGGTATGGCCGGACTCGAGGGAATGAGCAGTTCTTC. It yields the protein CAWSRYGRTRGNEQFF.

The chain carries TRBV18 and TRBJ2-2; TRBD1 matches 11 bases. The V and J ends lost 11 bases and 4 bases, in that order; junction bases with no gene match: 12. The CDR3 has 16 residues. Germline assignment: CDR1 KGHSH and CDR2 LQKENI. The CDR3 reads CASTNSGTGGTGELFF. CDR3 DNA: TGTGCCTCCACTAATTCCGGGACAGGGGGCACCGGGGAGCTGTTTTTT.

J is TRBJ1-1 and V is TRBV2, with 9 positions matching TRBD1. This CDR3 is built from 13 residues. V shed 9 bases and J 7 bases; nucleotides not matched to a gene: 9. CDR1 and CDR2 from the germline V gene are SNHLY and FYNNEI. CDR3 coding DNA: TGTGCCAGTCCGGGACAGGGAGGTGGTGAAGCTTTCTTT. It yields the protein CASPGQGGGEAFF.

The count of this clone is one. J is TRBJ2-1 and V is TRBV27; D call uncertain. There are 15 residues in the CDR3. Germline V CDR1 and CDR2: MNHEY, SMNVEV (reference sequence). The V and J ends lost 3 bases and 7 bases respectively, with 16 bases between them. This CDR3 reads CASSLRNLIVNEQFF. CDR3 in DNA: TGTGCCAGCAGTTTGCGCAACCTTATAGTAAATGAGCAGTTCTTC.

The chain carries TRBV9 and TRBJ2-5; 12 bases match TRBD1. V trimming: 0 bases; J trimming: 5 bases; junction bases outside the gene matches: 11. CDR3 length equals 18 residues. Germline CDR1 SGDLS, CDR2 YYNGEE. The CDR3 coding sequence is TGTGCCAGCAGCGTAGATTCGGGGACAGGGGGCAACGGTGAGACCCAGTACTTC. Translated: CASSVDSGTGGNGETQYF.

The chain carries TRBV28 and TRBJ1-2, with 7 positions matching TRBD1. Germline-derived CDR1 and CDR2 are MDHEN and SYDVKM. The length of the CDR3 is 16 residues. V was clipped by 4 bases and J by 2 bases; unmatched bases: 10. The CDR3 spells CASSSELRGRNYGYTF. Here the CDR3 DNA reads TGTGCCAGCAGTTCAGAATTAAGGGGGCGGAACTATGGCTACACCTTC.

The chain links TRBV10-3 to TRBJ2-1, with D tentatively TRBD1 (5 bases). Germline CDR1 ENHRY, CDR2 SYGVKD. V shed 4 bases and J shed 9 bases, with 19 bases lying between them. This CDR3 spans 15 amino acids. The CDR3 sequence: CAISGFHTTQAEQFF. The DNA of the CDR3 is TGTGCCATCAGTGGCTTCCATACCACACAGGCTGAGCAGTTCTTC.

The chain has TRBV7-6 and TRBJ2-5; 11 positions agree with TRBD2. V trimming: 2 bases; J trimming: 4 bases; junction bases outside the gene matches: 6. Per the germline V gene, CDR1 is SGHVS and CDR2 is FNYEAQ. CDR3 length: 16 amino acids. This CDR3 reads CASSLSIAGGTETQYF. In DNA form, the CDR3 reads TGTGCCAGCAGCTTAAGTATAGCGGGGGGGACAGAGACCCAGTACTTC. The complete variable domain, with remaining parts taken from reference TRBV7-6 and TRBJ2-5, reads GAGVSQSPRYKVTKRGQDVALRCDPISGHVSLYWYRQALGQGPEFLTYFNYEAQQDKSGLPNDRFSAERPEGSISTLTIQRTEQRDSAMYRCASSLSIAGGTETQYFGPGTRLLVL.